This TCR beta chain was sequenced during a study of shared clonotypes between healthy human individuals. Germline CDR1 SSHAT, CDR2 FNYEAQ (reference sequence). The CDR3 loop spans 16 amino acids. In this sample, this clone turned up once. One junction end disagrees with the germline gene, perhaps due to a read error. The genomic DNA of each subset was split evenly across several immunoSEQ plates. Assay used: immunoSEQ multiplex PCR; TCRdb lists only in-frame clones, some missing. The sample yields some 2,100,000 clones, almost 96% seen once. The material sequenced was naive CD4+ T cells sorted from blood. Indicated subset: CD45RA+ positively selected. This TCR derives from a man in his late teens or twenties in good health. This chain connects TRBV7-7 to TRBJ1-4; no definite D call. CDR3 residues: CASSLGFPGTNEKLFF. As DNA, the CDR3 is TGTGCTAGCAGCTTAGGGTTTCCGGGGACTAATGAAAAACTGTTTTTT. Full variable domain (remainder filled in from reference TRBV7-7 and TRBJ1-4): GAGVSQSPRYKVTKRGQDVTLRCDPISSHATLYWYQQALGQGPEFLTYFNYEAQPDKSGLPSDRFSAERPEGSISTLTIQRTEQRDSAMYRCASSLGFPGTNEKLFFGSGTQLSVL.